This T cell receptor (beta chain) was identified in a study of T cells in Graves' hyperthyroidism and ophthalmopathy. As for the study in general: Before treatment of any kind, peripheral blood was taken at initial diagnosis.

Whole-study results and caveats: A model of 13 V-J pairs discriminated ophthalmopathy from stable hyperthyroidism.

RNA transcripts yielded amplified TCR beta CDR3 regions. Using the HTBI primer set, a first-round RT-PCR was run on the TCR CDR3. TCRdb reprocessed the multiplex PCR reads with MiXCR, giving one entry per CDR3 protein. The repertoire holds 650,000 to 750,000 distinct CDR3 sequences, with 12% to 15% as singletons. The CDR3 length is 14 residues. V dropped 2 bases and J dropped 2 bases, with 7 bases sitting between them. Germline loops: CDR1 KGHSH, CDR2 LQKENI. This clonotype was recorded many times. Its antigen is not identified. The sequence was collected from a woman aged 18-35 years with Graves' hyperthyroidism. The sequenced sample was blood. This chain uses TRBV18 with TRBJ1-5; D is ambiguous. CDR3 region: CASSPGRGNQPQHF. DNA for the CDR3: TGTGCCAGCTCACCAGGGCGGGGCAATCAGCCCCAGCATTTT.